The 5 T cell receptor beta chains given below trace back to one sample, sequenced in a study of T-cell memory formation after mild COVID-19. A single record per CDR3 protein comes from TCRdb applying MiXCR to the 5' RACE reads. The sample has 300,000 to 400,000 distinct CDR3 sequences, around 15% seen once. The material sequenced was PBMCs or a T cell subset sorted from them (not recorded which). The receptors stem from a man younger than 35 who had mild COVID-19 (a few samples of this study predate the infection). Cell type and time point are not known.

CDR3: CASSFRGLRDGYTF. As DNA, the CDR3 is TGTGCCAGCAGTTTCCGGGGTCTGAGGGATGGCTACACCTTC. The chain employs TRBV6-5 and TRBJ1-2; D gene uncertain. V lost 4 bases to trimming and J lost 6 bases, with 15 bases between them. Germline V gene data show CDR1 as MNHEY and CDR2 as SVGAGI. The CDR3 extends over 14 amino acids.

This chain connects TRBV27 to TRBJ2-6; TRBD1 aligns across 9 bases. CDR3 length: 17 amino acids. V dropped 6 bases and J dropped 4; count of bases not matched to a gene: 10. The germline V gene has CDR1 MNHEY and CDR2 SMNVEV (reference sequence). Here the CDR3 DNA reads TGTGCCAGCAGCCAGTGGACAGGGGTGTTAGGGGCCAACGTCCTGACTTTC. Translating it yields CASSQWTGVLGANVLTF.

In this sample, this clonotype turned up a few times. The chain uses TRBV4-2 and TRBJ2-2; 9 nucleotides match TRBD1. Trimming removed 4 bases from V and 6 bases from J; junction bases left unmatched: 6. Germline V gene sequence: CDR1 LGHNA, CDR2 YNFKEQ. The CDR3 length is 15 residues. In DNA form, the CDR3 reads TGTGCCAGCAGCCCGGGACAGGGTATCGCCGGGGAGCTGTTTTTT. As protein: CASSPGQGIAGELFF.

Ten or more counts support this clonotype. CDR3: CASSFGTGGTDTQYF. The CDR3 DNA sequence: TGCGCCAGCAGCTTTGGGACAGGGGGCACAGATACGCAGTATTTT. This chain joins TRBV5-1 and TRBJ2-3; TRBD1 matches 10 bases. The length of the CDR3 is 15 residues. V was clipped by 2 bases and J by 1 base; unmatched bases: 1. Germline V gene data show CDR1 as SGHRS and CDR2 as YFSETQ. Filled out from reference TRBV5-1 and TRBJ2-3, the complete variable domain reads KAGVTQTPRYLIKTRGQQVTLSCSPISGHRSVSWYQQTPGQGLQFLFEYFSETQRNKGNFPGRFSGRQFSNSRSEMNVSTLELGDSALYLCASSFGTGGTDTQYFGPGTRLTVL.

This clonotype was recorded a few times. V is TRBV7-9 and J is TRBJ2-3; D uncertain. This CDR3 is 14 amino acids long. CDR1 and CDR2 (germline): SEHNR, FQNEAQ (reference sequence). The ends were cut back, 1 base at V and 4 bases at J, with 9 bases in the middle. The CDR3 reads CASSLETLADTQYF. Here the CDR3 DNA reads TGTGCCAGCAGCTTAGAAACCCTAGCAGATACGCAGTATTTT.